One sample yielded the 14 T cell receptor beta chains listed below, sequenced in a study of siplizumab effects on memory and regulatory T cells. The protocol was immunoSEQ multiplex PCR, while the TCRdb copy is restricted to in-frame clones and leaves out a portion. The table lists 90,000 to 120,000 clones, roughly 92% of them singletons. Input material: Tregs sorted from blood. These receptor sequences come from a human donor in good health.

V and J are TRBV5-1 and TRBJ1-2; D gene uncertain. The CDR3 covers 14 residues. V lost 8 bases, J lost 8 bases, and 22 bases lay in between. The germline V gene encodes CDR1 SGHRS and CDR2 YFSETQ. This CDR3 is CASDTYQELAGYTF. The CDR3 nucleotides are TGCGCCAGTGATACGTATCAAGAACTGGCAGGCTACACCTTC.

The chain carries TRBV27 and TRBJ1-3, with a weak D call TRBD1 (5 bases). The CDR3 contains 15 residues. Trimming took 3 bases from V and 1 from J, leaving 10 bases between them. CDR1 MNHEY and CDR2 SMNVEV come from the germline V gene (reference sequence). The CDR3 bases are TGTGCCAGCAGTTTCCAGGGACTGTCTGGAAACACCATATATTTT. This codes for CASSFQGLSGNTIYF.

V and J are TRBV27 and TRBJ1-2; D might be TRBD1 (5 bases). V was shortened by 2 bases and J by 7 bases, with 11 bases between the two germline ends. Germline V gives CDR1 MNHEY, CDR2 SMNVEV (reference sequence). CDR3 length equals 13 residues. CDR3 nucleotides: TGTGCCAGCAGTTTAAGTGGGGGAGTTGGCTACACCTTC. It specifies CASSLSGGVGYTF.

The rearrangement uses TRBV7-9 and TRBJ2-7; D is unresolved. This CDR3 contains 15 residues. The germline V gene has CDR1 SEHNR and CDR2 FQNEAQ (reference sequence). The V end was cut by 1 base, the J end by 5 bases, with 15 bases between. The CDR3 spells CASSLVGSARDEQYF. DNA for the CDR3: TGTGCCAGCAGCTTAGTGGGCTCTGCAAGGGACGAGCAGTACTTC. The variable domain in full, completed from reference TRBV7-9 and TRBJ2-7, reads DTGVSQNPRHKITKRGQNVTFRCDPISEHNRLYWYRQTLGQGPEFLTYFQNEAQLEKSRLLSDRFSAERPKGSFSTLEIQRTEQGDSAMYLCASSLVGSARDEQYFGPGTRLTVT.

The V and J genes are TRBV10-3 and TRBJ1-3; D is uncertain. V lost 8 bases and J 0 bases, leaving 8 bases between the germline ends. The CDR3 is 13 residues long. Germline V CDR1 and CDR2: ENHRY, SYGVKD. The CDR3: CAIGRNSGNTIYF. In nucleotides, the CDR3 is TGTGCCATCGGACGGAACTCTGGAAACACCATATATTTT.

This rearrangement joins TRBV5-6 to TRBJ2-1, with a tentative D call TRBD2 (5 bases). Germline assignment: CDR1 SGHDT and CDR2 YYEEEE. This CDR3 is 13 amino acids long. V was trimmed by 4 bases and J by 4 bases, leaving 9 bases between them. The CDR3 DNA sequence: TGTGCCAGCAGCCGGGGAGCTTACAATGAGCAGTTCTTC. It translates to CASSRGAYNEQFF.

The chain is built from TRBV5-6 and TRBJ2-1; 11 bases align to TRBD2. V lost 2 bases and J lost 3; bases outside the gene matches: 4. Germline-derived CDR1 and CDR2 are SGHDT and YYEEEE. The CDR3 is 16 amino acids. The DNA of the CDR3 is TGTGCCAGCAGCTTCCGACTAGCGGGGTTCTACAATGAGCAGTTCTTC. The encoded protein is CASSFRLAGFYNEQFF.

This clone was seen only once. The V call is TRBV6-6, the J call TRBJ2-1; D not certain. The V and J ends lost 4 bases and 6 bases respectively, with 13 bases between them. Germline CDR1 and CDR2: MNHNY and SVGAGI (reference sequence). The CDR3 sequence is 14 residues long. CDR3 bases: TGTGCCAGCAGTTCGCCCCGGCGGTCCAATGAGCAGTTCTTC. It translates to CASSSPRRSNEQFF.

This rearrangement joins TRBV11-2 to TRBJ2-5; D remains ambiguous. V gave up 5 bases and J gave up 4 bases, with 14 bases separating them. Germline V gives CDR1 SGHAT, CDR2 FQNNGV. This CDR3 is 14 amino acids long. The CDR3 sequence is CASSPVFGIETQYF. The CDR3, as DNA: TGTGCCAGCAGCCCAGTTTTCGGCATAGAGACCCAGTACTTC.

Ten or more counts support this clone. This chain joins TRBV6-5 and TRBJ1-6; D is uncertain. V lost 0 bases and J lost 5, with 11 bases in between. Germline CDR1 MNHEY, CDR2 SVGAGI. The CDR3 length is 16 residues. CDR3 loop: CASSYSVLGNNSPLHF. Written as DNA, the CDR3 is TGTGCCAGCAGTTACTCGGTTCTCGGAAATAATTCACCCCTCCACTTT.

The chain has TRBV7-9 and TRBJ2-7, with 11 bases fitting TRBD2. The J segment lost 4 bases and the V segment lost 2 bases, leaving 4 bases of the junction unmatched. The germline V gene encodes CDR1 SEHNR and CDR2 FQNEAQ (reference sequence). The CDR3 consists of 15 residues. CDR3 loop: CASSLSPSGRYEQYF. The CDR3, as DNA: TGTGCCAGCAGCTTATCCCCTAGCGGGAGGTACGAGCAGTACTTC. The entire variable domain, with the rest obtained from reference TRBV7-9 and TRBJ2-7, is as follows: DTGVSQNPRHKITKRGQNVTFRCDPISEHNRLYWYRQTLGQGPEFLTYFQNEAQLEKSRLLSDRFSAERPKGSFSTLEIQRTEQGDSAMYLCASSLSPSGRYEQYFGPGTRLTVT.

The rearrangement uses TRBV28 and TRBJ1-2; 11 nucleotides agree with TRBD1. V lost 5 bases to trimming and J lost 2 bases; unmatched junction nucleotides: 1. CDR1 is MDHEN and CDR2 is SYDVKM in the germline V gene. The CDR3 length is 14 residues. The CDR3: CASSGDRGNYGYTF. CDR3 nucleotides: TGTGCCAGCAGTGGGGACAGGGGGAACTATGGCTACACCTTC.

The J gene is TRBJ1-3, the V gene TRBV9; D gene unclear. V lost 0 bases, J lost 1 base, and 11 bases lay in between. The CDR3 is 16 amino acids. Germline V gives CDR1 SGDLS, CDR2 YYNGEE. CDR3 amino acids: CASSVGLVTSGNTIYF. CDR3 DNA: TGTGCCAGCAGCGTAGGATTGGTTACTTCTGGAAACACCATATATTTT.

This clone occurred a few times. The V call is TRBV30, the J call TRBJ2-1, with 13 bases matching TRBD2. Unmatched junction bases numbered 12, after V lost 3 bases and J lost 7 bases. Germline values: CDR1 GTSNPN, CDR2 SVGIG (reference sequence). CDR3 length equals 17 residues. The CDR3 spells CAWSHHSGLAGENEQFF. The CDR3 DNA follows: TGTGCCTGGAGCCACCACTCCGGACTAGCGGGAGAAAATGAGCAGTTCTTC.